Listed here are 6 T cell receptor beta chains from one sample, sequenced in a study of blood T cells in healthy people across ages (dated by TCRdb to the mid-2010s). The library was built by means of 5' RACE. The run used an Illumina HiSeq 2500. The second PCR ran for about 7 to 11 cycles and used a J-beta primer mix along with a sample-barcoded 5' primer. Starting from the raw public reads, TCRdb applied fastp trimming at Q25, assembled clones with MiXCR and retained in-frame beta chains. Rows merge per CDR3 protein into single entries with the most common DNA and genes. The sample table lists 1.5 million to 1.9 million distinct CDR3 sequences, approximately 43% of them with a count of one. Together, the top ten hold over 3.5% of the sample. Material: blood. The receptors stem from a woman aged 18-29 years in good health.

V is TRBV7-9 and J is TRBJ2-7; D gene unclear. The CDR3 is made up of 15 amino acids. The germline V and J ends were trimmed by 3 bases and 2 bases, with 14 bases remaining between them. Germline CDR1 SEHNR, CDR2 FQNEAQ (reference sequence). The CDR3 protein is CASSFTWAGPYEQYF. CDR3 sequence (DNA): TGTGCCAGCAGCTTTACATGGGCTGGACCCTACGAGCAGTACTTC.

This clonotype showed up just a few times. This chain uses TRBV10-3 with TRBJ2-1; TRBD2 aligns across 7 bases. CDR1 is ENHRY and CDR2 is SYGVKD in the germline V gene. With 8 bases clipped from V and 5 bases from J, the junction kept 6 bases outside the gene matches. This CDR3 comprises 13 residues. The CDR3 sequence: CAIAPTSDNEQFF. In nucleotides, the CDR3 is TGTGCCATCGCCCCTACTAGCGACAATGAGCAGTTCTTC.

V and J are TRBV2 and TRBJ2-3, with D possibly being TRBD1 (6 bases). The V end was cut by 8 bases, the J end by 2 bases, with 29 bases between. There are 19 residues in the CDR3. Germline assignment: CDR1 SNHLY and CDR2 FYNNEI. The DNA for the CDR3 is TGTGCCAGCGCCAGGGGTGGTGGTTGGTCGAGCGGCGACACAGATACGCAGTATTTT. It yields the protein CASARGGGWSSGDTDTQYF.

The rearrangement links TRBV12-5 to TRBJ2-3; 8 bases are shared with TRBD1. The germline CDR1 and CDR2 sequences are LGHNT and FRNRAP. After removal of 6 bases from V and 4 bases from J, the junction contained 9 bases not matched to a gene. The CDR3 length is 15 residues. This CDR3 is CASGAGTGAADTQYF. DNA for the CDR3: TGTGCTAGTGGGGCCGGGACAGGAGCAGCAGATACGCAGTATTTT.

This clonotype was seen a handful of times. In nucleotides, the CDR3 is TGCGCCAGCAGCCTTCAAAGCAGGGGGGGGGCCTACAATGAGCAGTTCTTC. Protein product: CASSLQSRGGAYNEQFF. The genes are TRBV4-1 and TRBJ2-1; tentatively, D is TRBD1 or TRBD2 (7 bases each). The CDR3 has 17 residues. V was shortened by 4 bases and J by 2 bases, with 18 bases between the two germline ends. Germline V gene sequence: CDR1 MGHRA, CDR2 YSYEKL.

Details on this clonotype: The junction does not match germline at one end; this may be a read error. The V and J genes are TRBV4-3 and TRBJ2-5; 7 positions match TRBD2. This CDR3 has 13 residues. Germline loops: CDR1 LGHNA, CDR2 YSLEER. CDR3: CVSSQDGGYEQYF. DNA of the CDR3: TGCGTCAGCAGCCAAGACGGGGGGTATGAGCAGTACTTC.